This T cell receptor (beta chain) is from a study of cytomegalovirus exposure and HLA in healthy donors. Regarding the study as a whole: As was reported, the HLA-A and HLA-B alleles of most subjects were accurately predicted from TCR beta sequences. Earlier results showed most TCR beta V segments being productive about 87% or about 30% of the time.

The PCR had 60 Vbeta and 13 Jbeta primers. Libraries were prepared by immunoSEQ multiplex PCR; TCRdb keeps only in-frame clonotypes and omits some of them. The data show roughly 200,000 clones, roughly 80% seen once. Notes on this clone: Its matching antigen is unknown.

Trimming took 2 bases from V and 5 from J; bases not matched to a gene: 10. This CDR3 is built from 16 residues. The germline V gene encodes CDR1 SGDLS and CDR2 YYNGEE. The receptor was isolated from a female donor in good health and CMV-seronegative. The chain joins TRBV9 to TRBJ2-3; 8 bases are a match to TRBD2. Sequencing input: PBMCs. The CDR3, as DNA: TGTGCCAGCAGCGTGCCACAACTAGCGGCCCAAGATACGCAGTATTTT. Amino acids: CASSVPQLAAQDTQYF.